The clone carrying this T cell receptor beta chain was seen repeatedly, ten times or more. Its antigen is as yet unknown. The data derive from a study of CD8 T cells in ankylosing spondylitis. Study-wide points: Disease-linked clones proved CD8+ and comparatively uncommon in peripheral blood. Clones tied to disease were said to be significantly enriched in matched ankylosing spondylitis synovial fluid. There were earlier reports of some motif variants in reactive arthritis synovial fluid and blood. Blood from ankylosing spondylitis patients appeared to carry a characteristic eight-variant TCR beta motif.

Per germline, CDR1 LGHNT and CDR2 FRNRAP. CDR3 length: 12 amino acids. V lost 3 bases and J 2 bases, leaving 4 bases between the germline ends. Libraries of TCR beta came from quantitative 5'-RACE with molecular barcodes. TCRdb independently ran MiXCR on the 5' RACE reads; one entry per CDR3 protein. The sample shows 450,000 to 550,000 distinct CDR3 sequences, approximately 5.3% of them seen only once. The clonotype comes from a male donor with ankylosing spondylitis. The material sequenced was blood, either unsorted or a sorted T cell fraction (not recorded which). The gene calls are TRBV12-5 and TRBJ2-5; D unresolved. This chain's CDR3 is CASGFSQETQYF. CDR3 nucleotide sequence: TGTGCTAGTGGTTTTTCGCAAGAGACCCAGTACTTC.